Each of the 9 T cell receptor beta chains below was sequenced from the same sample in a study of shared clonotypes between healthy human individuals (dated by TCRdb to about 2020). To prepare the library, the immunoSEQ multiplex PCR assay was applied. This immuneACCESS table, as held by TCRdb, lists in-frame sequences with V and J called but not all clones. Of the missing ones, under half trace to an unresolved V gene in checked studies; the others have no known cause. The sample includes about 2 million clones, with around 95% observed a single time. The ten biggest clones cover under 0.15% of the sample. Sequences were obtained from naive CD4+ T cells sorted from blood. This sample's cell subset or site label indicates: CD45RA+ positively selected. All receptors come from a man between 18 and 29 years old in good health.

The rearrangement links TRBV27 to TRBJ1-1; TRBD1 matches 7 bases. Trimming took 5 bases from V and 2 from J; bases not matched to a gene: 8. Germline loops: CDR1 MNHEY, CDR2 SMNVEV (reference sequence). The CDR3 is 15 residues long. The CDR3 region has the DNA TGTGCCAGCAGTCCCGGGGACAGCTACAACACTGAAGCTTTCTTT. Protein: CASSPGDSYNTEAFF.

The chain uses TRBV4-1 and TRBJ2-3, with a weak D call TRBD2 (5 bases). Germline V gene lookup returns CDR1 MGHRA and CDR2 YSYEKL. This CDR3 has 14 residues. Trimming removed 1 base at V and 6 bases at J, with 11 bases between. Here the CDR3 DNA reads TGCGCCAGCAGCCAAGTCCGCGGGTGGGATACGCAGTATTTT. Amino acid sequence: CASSQVRGWDTQYF.

The chain combines TRBV5-8 with TRBJ1-1, with unresolved D. The V end was cut by 1 base, the J end by 11 bases, with 12 bases between. CDR1 is SGHTS and CDR2 is YDEGEE in the germline V gene. CDR3 length equals 12 residues. CDR3 bases: TGTGCCAGCAGCTTGTGGCGACCTGTGGCTTTCTTT. This gives the protein CASSLWRPVAFF.

The CDR3 nucleotides read TGTGCCAGTAAAAGGTCCTTCACGGGCGAGGCCCAGCATTTT. This encodes CASKRSFTGEAQHF. The chain is built from TRBV19 and TRBJ1-5; no firm D call. Germline CDR1 reads LNHDA; CDR2 reads SQIVND (reference sequence). The CDR3 length is 14 residues. Trimming took 7 bases from V and 11 from J, leaving 21 bases between them.

The rearrangement joins TRBV28 to TRBJ2-3, with unresolved D. CDR3 size: 15 residues. Per the germline V gene, CDR1 is MDHEN and CDR2 is SYDVKM. Trimming pared 4 bases from V and 0 bases from J, leaving 11 bases between. The chain's CDR3 is CASSSAGFSTDTQYF. The CDR3 nucleotides read TGTGCCAGCAGTTCTGCAGGATTTAGCACAGATACGCAGTATTTT.

The chain's CDR3 is CATVTGHEQYF. CDR3 nucleotide sequence: TGTGCCACTGTGACAGGGCACGAGCAGTACTTC. The V gene is TRBV6-4, the J gene TRBJ2-7; 7 positions match TRBD1. V trimming: 10 bases; J trimming: 5 bases; junction bases outside the gene matches: 5. Germline V gives CDR1 MRHNA, CDR2 SNTAGT. The length of the CDR3 is 11 residues.

Concerning this clone itself: Additional DNA sequences in this sample encode the identical CDR3. This chain links TRBV5-1 with TRBJ2-5; the match to TRBD1 covers 8 bases. This CDR3 is built from 14 residues. V was clipped by 0 bases and J by 4 bases; unmatched bases: 2. Germline CDR1 and CDR2: SGHRS and YFSETQ. The CDR3 region has the DNA TGCGCCAGCAGCTTGGGACAGGGGCGAGAGACCCAGTACTTC. This sequence encodes CASSLGQGRETQYF.

V usage is TRBV10-3 and J usage is TRBJ2-1; 12 bases align to TRBD2. CDR3 length equals 14 residues. The V gene end was trimmed by 6 bases and the J gene end by 8 bases; junction bases not matched to a gene: 5. Looked up from germline, CDR1 is ENHRY and CDR2 is SYGVKD. The CDR3 sequence: CAISSSGGAYEQFF. Here the CDR3 DNA reads TGTGCCATCAGCTCTAGCGGGGGGGCGTATGAGCAGTTCTTC.

This chain uses TRBV4-3 with TRBJ2-2; TRBD1 matches at 8 bases. The CDR3 is made up of 16 amino acids. V lost 1 base, J lost 2 bases, and 3 bases stayed unmatched. CDR1 LGHNA and CDR2 YSLEER come from the germline V gene. The CDR3 loop reads CASSQGTGLNTGELFF. CDR3 coding DNA: TGCGCCAGCAGCCAAGGGACAGGGTTAAACACCGGGGAGCTGTTTTTT.